This T cell receptor beta chain was captured in a study of blood T cell repertoires in COVID-19. Study in general: T cells, B-cell-depleted T cells, or PBMCs provided the cDNA or gDNA that served as material.

Seattle's cohort entered during active infection and was followed longitudinally. TCRdb's copy holds only in-frame clones and misses some; the assay was immunoSEQ multiplex PCR. The table lists about 60,000 clones, 80% of them singletons, with approximately 21% in the top ten. V was cut by 5 bases and J by 6 bases, with 17 bases left in between. This CDR3 contains 14 residues. Germline-derived CDR1 and CDR2 are MNHEY and SVGAGI. This clonotype originated in a man aged 30 to 39 with COVID-19, enrolled during active disease. The gene calls are TRBV6-5 and TRBJ2-7, with TRBD2 as a possible D gene (6 bases). Sequencing was carried out using peripheral blood. The CDR3 region has the DNA TGTGCCAGCAGTCCCGGCGGGGATTCGAGCGAGCAGTACTTC. It translates to CASSPGGDSSEQYF.